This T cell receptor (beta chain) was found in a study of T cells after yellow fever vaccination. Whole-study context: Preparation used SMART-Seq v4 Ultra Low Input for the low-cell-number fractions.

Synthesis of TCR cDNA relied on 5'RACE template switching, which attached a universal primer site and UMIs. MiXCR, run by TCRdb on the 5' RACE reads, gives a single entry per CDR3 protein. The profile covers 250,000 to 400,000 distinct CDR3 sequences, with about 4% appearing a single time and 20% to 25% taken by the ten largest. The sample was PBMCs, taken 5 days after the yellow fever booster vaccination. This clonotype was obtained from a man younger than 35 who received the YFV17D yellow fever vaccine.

For the CDR3, the DNA is TGCAGTGCTAATGGGGGGGCTGAGCAGCCCCAGCATTTT. This sequence encodes CSANGGAEQPQHF. The genes are TRBV20-1 and TRBJ1-5, with D perhaps TRBD1 (6 bases). V lost 4 bases and J 7 bases, leaving 14 bases between the germline ends. CDR1 is DFQATT, CDR2 SNEGSKA, per germline (reference sequence). The CDR3 is made up of 13 amino acids.